Presented here are 15 T cell receptor beta chains from one specimen sequenced in a study of T cell repertoires in cytomegalovirus infection. TCRdb used MiXCR to reprocess the reads, holding one entry per CDR3 protein. This sample has 250,000 to 350,000 distinct CDR3 sequences, with more than 20% found just once. The sample comprised PBMCs. The receptors originated from a human donor in good health (CMV status not recorded). Some clones in this sample may be carry-over from other donors' samples.

The chain has TRBV7-2 and TRBJ2-1; 7 bases align to TRBD2. This CDR3 is 14 amino acids long. In germline, CDR1 is SGHTA, CDR2 FQGNSA. The J segment lost 9 bases and the V segment lost 1 base, leaving 6 bases of the junction unmatched. The chain's CDR3 is CASSLGAGASEQFF. In nucleotides, the CDR3 is TGTGCCAGCAGCTTAGGGGCGGGAGCGTCTGAGCAGTTCTTC.

The table lists this clonotype with a few counts. The J gene is TRBJ1-4, the V gene TRBV6-2 or TRBV6-3; D is unclear. V lost 6 bases and J 5 bases, leaving 16 bases between the germline ends. Germline-derived CDR1 and CDR2 are MNHEY and SVGEGT. The CDR3 extends over 15 amino acids. The CDR3 sequence is CASSYGASDNEKLFF. CDR3 bases: TGTGCCAGCAGCTACGGAGCCTCCGACAATGAAAAACTGTTTTTT.

This chain links TRBV7-2 with TRBJ2-3, with 14 bases identical to TRBD2. Unmatched junction bases numbered 9, after V lost 4 bases and J lost 6 bases. The CDR3 covers 17 residues. Germline V gene sequence: CDR1 SGHTA, CDR2 FQGNSA. The DNA of the CDR3 is TGTGCCAGCAGCTCCGGACTAGCGGGAGGCCCACAGGATACGCAGTATTTT. This sequence encodes CASSSGLAGGPQDTQYF.

The chain is built from TRBV12-3 or TRBV12-4 and TRBJ2-2; possibly TRBD1 for D (6 bases). The V end lost 7 bases, the J end lost 6 bases, and 9 bases lay between the germline ends. The CDR3 is 12 residues long. The CDR3 is CASTSGAGELFF. The CDR3 DNA reads TGTGCCAGCACTTCAGGGGCCGGGGAGCTGTTTTTT.

The chain is built from TRBV28 and TRBJ1-1, with 7 bases fitting TRBD1. V lost 6 bases and J lost 0; bases outside the gene matches: 1. Germline CDR1 MDHEN, CDR2 SYDVKM. This CDR3 region has 13 residues. The CDR3 spells CASRGTVNTEAFF. The CDR3 DNA reads TGTGCCAGCAGGGGGACAGTGAACACTGAAGCTTTCTTT.

This clonotype was seen repeatedly, ten times or more. This chain uses TRBV12-3 or TRBV12-4 with TRBJ2-7; TRBD2 agrees at 7 bases. J gave up 0 bases and V 1 base, and 6 bases lay outside the gene matches. The CDR3 totals 16 residues. DNA of the CDR3: TGTGCCAGCAGTTTAGGCGGCGGGGGTTACTCCTACGAGCAGTACTTC. Translated: CASSLGGGGYSYEQYF.

This clonotype has a count of ten or more. The V gene is TRBV7-2, the J gene TRBJ2-5; TRBD2 aligns across 8 bases. CDR1 and CDR2 from the germline V gene are SGHTA and FQGNSA. Germline trimming cut 5 bases from V and 0 bases from J; bases unmatched to any gene: 8. The length of the CDR3 is 16 residues. CDR3 coding DNA: TGTGCCAGCAGCCCCTGGGCGGGGGGCTACCAAGAGACCCAGTACTTC. Translating it yields CASSPWAGGYQETQYF.

This clonotype was recorded many times. CDR3 in DNA: TGTGCCAGCAGTGTCGGGACCCTCACCGGGGAGCTGTTTTTT. Encoded protein: CASSVGTLTGELFF. The V call is TRBV6-1, the J call TRBJ2-2, with D perhaps given as TRBD1 or TRBD2 (5 bases each). V dropped 4 bases and J dropped 4 bases, with 10 bases sitting between them. This CDR3 is built from 14 residues. The germline V gene has CDR1 MNHNS and CDR2 SASEGT.

This clonotype was counted ten times or more. CDR3 nucleotides: TGTGCCAGCAGTGTCAGAGAGAGGGCCTACGAGCAGTACTTC. As protein: CASSVRERAYEQYF. The V call is TRBV6-1, the J call TRBJ2-7, with D perhaps matching TRBD2 (5 bases). Germline V gives CDR1 MNHNS, CDR2 SASEGT. The CDR3 length is 14 residues. The V gene lost 4 bases and the J gene lost 2 bases, with 12 bases spanning the gap.

This clonotype was recorded a few times. As DNA, the CDR3 is TGTGCCAGCAGCTTTACTCTTGGGGACTACGAGCAGTACTTC. Translated, it gives CASSFTLGDYEQYF. The rearrangement joins TRBV7-2 to TRBJ2-7; D is ambiguous. The CDR3 is 14 residues long. CDR1 SGHTA and CDR2 FQGNSA come from the germline V gene. Trimming left V 3 bases short and J 3 bases short, with 12 bases between.

This clonotype came up a few times. The J gene is TRBJ1-5, the V gene TRBV28; D gene ambiguous. Germline loops: CDR1 MDHEN, CDR2 SYDVKM. V gave up 3 bases and J gave up 6 bases, with 9 bases separating them. The CDR3 loop spans 13 amino acids. CDR3 region: CASSFQPLQPQHF. The CDR3 bases are TGTGCCAGCAGTTTTCAGCCCCTTCAGCCCCAGCATTTT.

This sequence joins TRBV19 and TRBJ1-1, with D tentatively TRBD1 (6 bases). The CDR3 has 15 residues. Germline V CDR1 and CDR2: LNHDA, SQIVND (reference sequence). V was trimmed by 5 bases and J by 1 base, leaving 14 bases between them. Written as DNA, the CDR3 is TGTGCCAGTAGTTCCGGGACAAGGCAGAACACTGAAGCTTTCTTT. Its translation: CASSSGTRQNTEAFF.

This clonotype was seen a handful of times. The chain joins TRBV15 to TRBJ1-2; unclear D gene. The CDR3 covers 14 residues. CDR1 and CDR2 from the germline V gene are LNHNV and YYDKDF (reference sequence). V gave up 3 bases and J gave up 8 bases, with 16 bases separating them. DNA of the CDR3: TGTGCCACCAGCAGGTCACAACTCAACGGAGGCTACACCTTC. Translating it yields CATSRSQLNGGYTF.

The chain couples TRBV14 to TRBJ2-1, with TRBD2 matching over 14 bases. Germline loops: CDR1 SGHDN, CDR2 FVKESK. The CDR3 is 17 residues long. The ends lost 2 bases at V and 10 bases at J; junction bases unmatched: 10. The CDR3 loop is CASSQRLGLAGANEQFF. CDR3 in DNA: TGTGCCAGCAGCCAAAGACTGGGACTAGCGGGAGCTAACGAGCAGTTCTTC.

The V and J genes are TRBV2 and TRBJ1-1; D is uncertain. CDR1 and CDR2 from the germline V gene are SNHLY and FYNNEI. The CDR3 has 13 residues. Trimming left V 8 bases short and J 0 bases short, with 10 bases between. Written as DNA, the CDR3 is TGTGCCAGCGAAGCGGGGATGAACACTGAAGCTTTCTTT. Translating gives CASEAGMNTEAFF.